This T cell receptor beta chain was recorded in a study of T cell clonotyping in hematopoietic cell transplantation. The ends were cut back, 2 bases at V and 5 bases at J, with 10 bases in the middle. This CDR3 region has 13 residues. Per the germline V gene, CDR1 is SGHTA and CDR2 is FQGNSA. Using immunoSEQ multiplex PCR, the repertoire was profiled, and TCRdb retains in-frame clones only, with some absent. Of more than 7,500 clones listed, around 97% are singletons. This specimen consisted of peripheral blood mononuclear cells, obtained 100 days after allogeneic stem cell transplant. The sequence derives from a male patient aged 60-69 years who had an allogeneic stem cell transplant from a related donor, so the T cells may come from the graft donor. Some clones in this sample may be carry-over from other donors' samples. The V gene is TRBV7-2, the J gene TRBJ2-7; D unresolved. CDR3 loop: CASSLQSGDEQYF. The DNA of the CDR3 is TGTGCCAGCAGCTTACAAAGTGGGGACGAGCAGTACTTC.